The clone carrying this TCR beta chain was found a few times. What it binds is unknown. The study did not record CMV serostatus for this donor. V was pared by 3 bases and J by 0 bases, with 12 bases between. The CDR3 sequence is 16 residues long. Germline lookup yields CDR1 MNHNS and CDR2 SASEGT. These data belong to a study of cytomegalovirus exposure and HLA in healthy donors. The PCR was carried out with 60 Vbeta primers and 13 Jbeta primers. Clones were read by immunoSEQ multiplex PCR, and TCRdb kept only the in-frame ones, dropping some. Of fewer than 150,000 clones detected, around 77% appear once; the ten largest clones hold roughly 4%. Study-wide points: Clonal expansion, a later analysis showed, was greater in HLA-associated TCR beta chains than in equally common others. In a later analysis, several top co-occurrence clusters appeared linked to parvovirus B19, influenza, CMV and Epstein-Barr virus.

Sequencing input: PBMCs. The clonotype comes from a human donor in good health. The chain recombines TRBV6-1 with TRBJ1-5; possible D gene TRBD1, 6 bases. The CDR3 region has the DNA TGTGCCAGCAGTGACCCGGGACATTTTAGCAATCAGCCCCAGCATTTT. Its translation: CASSDPGHFSNQPQHF.